The next 27 T cell receptor beta chains were all read from a single sample in a study of blood T cell repertoires in COVID-19. Repertoires were generated with immunoSEQ multiplex PCR, while TCRdb's copy carries only in-frame clones and drops some. This sample carries 62,000 or so clones, around 80% of them seen once, and the ten largest clones take 11% to 15%. Input material: peripheral blood. These receptors were collected from a man in his fifties or sixties with COVID-19, enrolled during active disease.

The chain carries TRBV7-2 and TRBJ2-5; the D is unclear. CDR1 is SGHTA, CDR2 FQGNSA, per germline. V was trimmed by 3 bases and J by 3 bases, leaving 2 bases between them. The CDR3 runs 11 residues. DNA for the CDR3: TGTGCCAGCAGCTTTAAAGAGACCCAGTACTTC. It specifies CASSFKETQYF.

CDR3 amino acids: CASRDRPLTDTQYF. DNA for the CDR3: TGTGCCAGTAGAGACAGGCCCCTCACAGATACGCAGTATTTT. The chain joins TRBV19 to TRBJ2-3; possible D gene TRBD1, 6 bases. This CDR3 comprises 14 residues. V lost 6 bases and J 2 bases, leaving 12 bases between the germline ends. Germline CDR1 reads LNHDA; CDR2 reads SQIVND (reference sequence).

The chain uses TRBV6-1 and TRBJ1-1, with 7 positions matching TRBD1. Germline V lookup: CDR1 MNHNS, CDR2 SASEGT. The CDR3 is 16 amino acids. Trimming removed 4 bases from V and 7 bases from J; junction bases left unmatched: 15. The CDR3 DNA reads TGTGCCAGCAGTGGCTGGCTAGACAGGGCTCGGGGTGAAGCTTTCTTT. This gives the protein CASSGWLDRARGEAFF.

This clone was counted ten times or more. This chain joins TRBV4-1 and TRBJ2-7; 7 positions agree with TRBD1. The CDR3 runs 16 residues. CDR1 and CDR2 from the germline V gene are MGHRA and YSYEKL. V lost 4 bases, J lost 3 bases, and 12 bases stayed unmatched. CDR3 DNA: TGCGCCAGCAGCCTTGCCGGGACAGCCCTCCTCTACGAGCAGTACTTC. This translates into CASSLAGTALLYEQYF.

This chain joins TRBV5-1 and TRBJ2-3, with D perhaps TRBD1 (6 bases). V lost 4 bases to trimming and J lost 6 bases, with 12 bases between them. The CDR3 consists of 13 residues. Germline V gene lookup returns CDR1 SGHRS and CDR2 YFSETQ. CDR3 nucleotide sequence: TGCGCCAGCAGCACCCGGACAGAGGATACGCAGTATTTT. It yields the protein CASSTRTEDTQYF.

This clone showed up just a few times. The chain employs TRBV5-1 and TRBJ2-7, with D possibly matching TRBD1 (5 bases). The V gene's germline CDR1 is SGHRS and CDR2 YFSETQ. The CDR3 contains 15 residues. V was trimmed by 0 bases and J by 2 bases, leaving 12 bases between them. CDR3 residues: CASSLGRPGTYEQYF. The CDR3, as DNA: TGCGCCAGCAGCTTGGGAAGGCCAGGGACCTACGAGCAGTACTTC. The whole variable domain, filled in from reference TRBV5-1 and TRBJ2-7, reads KAGVTQTPRYLIKTRGQQVTLSCSPISGHRSVSWYQQTPGQGLQFLFEYFSETQRNKGNFPGRFSGRQFSNSRSEMNVSTLELGDSALYLCASSLGRPGTYEQYFGPGTRLTVT.

This clone appeared once. The chain couples TRBV10-3 to TRBJ1-2; D is unresolved. The CDR3 has 15 residues. Deletions cut 0 bases from V and 2 bases from J, with 10 bases between. Germline V gene lookup returns CDR1 ENHRY and CDR2 SYGVKD. In DNA form, the CDR3 reads TGTGCCATCAGTGAGTCTTGGCAGAAGAACTATGGCTACACCTTC. It yields the protein CAISESWQKNYGYTF.

This clone occurred a few times. The CDR3 reads CASSLKRTEAFF. The DNA for the CDR3 is TGTGCCAGCAGCTTGAAGCGCACTGAAGCTTTCTTT. This rearrangement joins TRBV5-6 to TRBJ1-1; D is unresolved. Trimming removed 1 base from V and 4 bases from J, with 5 bases in between. The CDR3 is 12 amino acids. Germline CDR1 SGHDT, CDR2 YYEEEE.

The chain is built from TRBV10-3 and TRBJ2-5; weak D call: TRBD2 (6 bases). CDR1 ENHRY and CDR2 SYGVKD come from the germline V gene. This CDR3 has 15 residues. Deletions cut 2 bases from V and 2 bases from J, with 12 bases between. The chain's CDR3 is CAISEGIAAQETQYF. The CDR3 DNA sequence: TGTGCCATCAGTGAGGGAATAGCGGCGCAAGAGACCCAGTACTTC.

The gene calls are TRBV7-2 and TRBJ2-7, with 9 bases fitting TRBD1. CDR3 size: 15 residues. V trimming: 6 bases; J trimming: 7 bases; junction bases outside the gene matches: 13. CDR1 is SGHTA and CDR2 is FQGNSA in the germline V gene. In DNA, the CDR3 is TGTGCCAGCAGGGTCCCCGGGACAGGGTCGGGGGAGCAGTACTTC. Its protein product is CASRVPGTGSGEQYF.

The J gene is TRBJ2-5, the V gene TRBV10-3, with 7 bases lining up with TRBD1. V lost 3 bases, J lost 1 base, and 8 bases stayed unmatched. The V gene's germline CDR1 is ENHRY and CDR2 SYGVKD. The CDR3 is 16 amino acids. The CDR3 nucleotides are TGTGCCATCAGTGAATCGGGACAGACCCTCCAAGAGACCCAGTACTTC. Protein product: CAISESGQTLQETQYF.

The gene calls are TRBV29-1 and TRBJ2-3; D is possibly TRBD2 (7 bases). V was shortened by 4 bases and J by 7 bases, with 18 bases between the two germline ends. Germline CDR1 and CDR2: SQVTM and ANQGSEA. This CDR3 region has 14 residues. In DNA, the CDR3 is TGCAGCGTTGTACAGGGAGGGGCCCTTAATACGCAGTATTTT. Its translation: CSVVQGGALNTQYF.

The chain links TRBV10-2 to TRBJ2-5; D possibly corresponds to TRBD2 (5 bases). The germline gives CDR1 WSHSY, CDR2 SAAADI. V lost 8 bases and J 5 bases, leaving 9 bases between the germline ends. There are 11 residues in the CDR3. CDR3 amino acids: CASGSGETQYF. CDR3 sequence (DNA): TGCGCCAGCGGCTCGGGGGAGACCCAGTACTTC.

The chain links TRBV5-4 to TRBJ2-3; maybe TRBD1 (6 bases). The CDR3 is 14 residues long. V lost 3 bases and J lost 5, with 13 bases in between. CDR1 SGHNT and CDR2 YYREEE come from the germline V gene (reference sequence). CDR3 DNA sequence: TGTGCCAGCAGCTCCGCAGGGGCCCTAGATACGCAGTATTTT. It specifies CASSSAGALDTQYF.

The chain carries TRBV9 and TRBJ2-5, with TRBD2 identical over 8 bases. The CDR3 loop spans 16 amino acids. After removal of 6 bases from V and 5 bases from J, the junction contained 15 bases not matched to a gene. Germline-derived CDR1 and CDR2 are SGDLS and YYNGEE. The CDR3 DNA reads TGTGCCAGCACCACCTCTTCGGGGGGGGCTGGGGAGACCCAGTACTTC. The encoded protein is CASTTSSGGAGETQYF.

The rearrangement links TRBV4-1 to TRBJ2-1; a weak D match, TRBD2 (5 bases). Trimming cost V 1 base and J 0 bases, with 10 bases left between them. Germline V gene data show CDR1 as MGHRA and CDR2 as YSYEKL. CDR3 length: 16 residues. The CDR3 protein is CASSQVSASSYNEQFF. The CDR3, as DNA: TGCGCCAGCAGCCAAGTTAGCGCTAGCTCCTACAATGAGCAGTTCTTC.

V and J are TRBV2 and TRBJ1-6, with 9 bases aligning to TRBD1. Unmatched junction bases numbered 5, after V lost 6 bases and J lost 8 bases. The CDR3 totals 14 residues. Germline assignment: CDR1 SNHLY and CDR2 FYNNEI. The DNA for the CDR3 is TGTGCCAGCAGGAGGACAGGGGAGCATTCACCCCTCCACTTT. This codes for CASRRTGEHSPLHF. Full variable domain (rest looked up from reference TRBV2 and TRBJ1-6): EPEVTQTPSHQVTQMGQEVILRCVPISNHLYFYWYRQILGQKVEFLVSFYNNEISEKSEIFDDQFSVERPDGSNFTLKIRSTKLEDSAMYFCASRRTGEHSPLHFGNGTRLTVT.

This sequence joins TRBV24-1 and TRBJ1-5; tentatively, D is TRBD1 (5 bases). With 4 bases removed from V and 7 bases from J, the gap between germline ends came to 10 bases. This CDR3 is 13 amino acids long. CDR1 and CDR2 from the germline V gene are KGHDR and SFDVKD. CDR3 DNA sequence: TGTGCCACCAGTGACAGGGAGGGACAGCCCCAGCATTTT. Protein: CATSDREGQPQHF.

V and J are TRBV11-2 and TRBJ1-2; tentative D call: TRBD1 (5 bases). Germline V gene lookup returns CDR1 SGHAT and CDR2 FQNNGV. The CDR3 is 14 amino acids. The V end lost 6 bases, the J end lost 0 bases, and 11 bases lay between the germline ends. In nucleotides, the CDR3 is TGTGCCAGCAGTTCCCACAGGTCTAACTATGGCTACACCTTC. This gives the protein CASSSHRSNYGYTF.

The rearrangement uses TRBV18 and TRBJ1-4, with no clear D. Trimming took off 6 bases at V and 8 bases at J, with 7 bases between the two ends. This CDR3 is 11 amino acids long. Germline V gene data show CDR1 as KGHSH and CDR2 as LQKENI. This CDR3 reads CASSSGEKLFF. CDR3 coding DNA: TGTGCCAGCTCGTCGGGGGAAAAACTGTTTTTT.

This clone was counted a single time. The rearrangement links TRBV19 to TRBJ2-3, with TRBD2 as a possible D gene (5 bases). Germline V gene lookup returns CDR1 LNHDA and CDR2 SQIVND (reference sequence). The CDR3 spans 15 residues. The V end was cut by 8 bases, the J end by 5 bases, with 20 bases between. The CDR3 loop is CASAQPRRAEDTQYF. DNA of the CDR3: TGTGCCAGTGCCCAACCCCGGCGGGCTGAAGATACGCAGTATTTT.

This clone came up once. This chain joins TRBV4-2 and TRBJ1-5; no firm D call. The germline CDR1 and CDR2 sequences are LGHNA and YNFKEQ. V shed 0 bases and J shed 0 bases, with 9 bases lying between them. This CDR3 has 16 amino acids. The CDR3 sequence is CASSQDPDYSNQPQHF. CDR3 DNA sequence: TGTGCCAGCAGCCAAGATCCGGACTATAGCAATCAGCCCCAGCATTTT.

The chain uses TRBV5-4 and TRBJ1-4, with D perhaps TRBD1 (6 bases). CDR1 is SGHNT and CDR2 is YYREEE in the germline V gene (reference sequence). CDR3 length: 14 residues. V lost 0 bases and J lost 5, with 8 bases in between. The CDR3 loop is CASSLDRENEKLFF. CDR3 bases: TGTGCCAGCAGCTTGGACAGGGAAAATGAAAAACTGTTTTTT.

The chain combines TRBV7-9 with TRBJ2-3; 13 nucleotides agree with TRBD2. V shed 8 bases and J 2 bases; nucleotides not matched to a gene: 10. CDR1 is SEHNR, CDR2 FQNEAQ, per germline (reference sequence). This CDR3 contains 17 residues. This chain's CDR3 is CASALGTSGIPTDTQYF. The CDR3, as DNA: TGTGCCAGCGCCCTTGGGACTAGCGGGATTCCCACAGATACGCAGTATTTT. Full variable domain (rest looked up from reference TRBV7-9 and TRBJ2-3): DTGVSQNPRHKITKRGQNVTFRCDPISEHNRLYWYRQTLGQGPEFLTYFQNEAQLEKSRLLSDRFSAERPKGSFSTLEIQRTEQGDSAMYLCASALGTSGIPTDTQYFGPGTRLTVL.

This clone turned up a few times. The chain recombines TRBV7-2 with TRBJ1-1; the D gene is possibly TRBD1 (6 bases). Trimming shortened V by 3 bases and J by 4 bases, and 18 bases separated the two germline ends. The CDR3 runs 16 residues. The germline CDR1 and CDR2 sequences are SGHTA and FQGNSA. The CDR3 nucleotides read TGTGCCAGCAGCTTTCGATCTACAGGGATGGGCACTGAAGCTTTCTTT. Protein: CASSFRSTGMGTEAFF.

This clone has only a few counts. This chain connects TRBV28 to TRBJ1-2, with no clear D. Germline CDR1 and CDR2: MDHEN and SYDVKM. The germline V and J ends were trimmed by 10 bases and 4 bases, with 7 bases remaining between them. This CDR3 has 10 amino acids. Here the CDR3 DNA reads TGTGCCACCGAACTCTATGGCTACACCTTC. Protein: CATELYGYTF.

The genes are TRBV18 and TRBJ2-5; 7 bases line up with TRBD1. Trimming took 3 bases from V and 3 from J; bases not matched to a gene: 4. The CDR3 sequence is 14 residues long. Germline-derived CDR1 and CDR2 are KGHSH and LQKENI. The CDR3 DNA reads TGTGCCAGCTCACCCTGGACAGGCGAAGAGACCCAGTACTTC. Protein: CASSPWTGEETQYF.